What follows are 27 T cell receptor beta chains derived from one specimen sequenced in a study of vaccination effects on CD4 cells after COVID-19. For these receptors, no antigen is known. Clones were sequenced by immunoSEQ multiplex PCR, and TCRdb holds only the in-frame ones, with some missing. This table has more than 40,000 clones, roughly 76% appearing once. Culture proceeded for about 11 days, and CD4+ T cells were then isolated. Material: CD4+ T cells from PBMCs cultured without peptide, obtained before COVID-19 vaccination. All receptors derive from a human donor who had a prior SARS-CoV-2 infection.

The rearrangement links TRBV27 to TRBJ1-2; 10 bases are shared with TRBD1. The CDR3 has 15 residues. The J segment lost 4 bases and the V segment lost 6 bases, leaving 8 bases of the junction unmatched. Germline assignment: CDR1 MNHEY and CDR2 SMNVEV (reference sequence). The CDR3 loop is CASRRGTGVSYGYTF. For the CDR3, the DNA is TGTGCCAGCAGGCGGGGGACAGGGGTTTCCTATGGCTACACCTTC.

This clone was detected only a few times. J is TRBJ2-2 and V is TRBV3-1 (or the pseudogene TRBV3-2), with 12 bases matching TRBD2. J gave up 4 bases and V 10 bases, and 16 bases lay outside the gene matches. Germline CDR1 is LGHDT and CDR2 is YNNKEL (reference sequence). This CDR3 comprises 18 residues. The CDR3 nucleotides are TGTGCCACCACTCTCACGCCGGGACTAGCGGGCTCCACCGGGGAGCTGTTTTTT. The encoded protein is CATTLTPGLAGSTGELFF.

The V call is TRBV5-6, the J call TRBJ2-7, with D unresolved. CDR3 length equals 11 residues. The germline CDR1 and CDR2 sequences are SGHDT and YYEEEE. V was pared by 4 bases and J by 6 bases, with 8 bases between. The CDR3 reads CASSKGLEQYF. The CDR3, as DNA: TGTGCCAGCAGCAAAGGGCTCGAGCAGTACTTC.

The chain couples TRBV9 to TRBJ2-1, with unresolved D. CDR3 length equals 13 residues. The germline V gene has CDR1 SGDLS and CDR2 YYNGEE. Trimming pared 0 bases from V and 10 bases from J, leaving 11 bases between. The CDR3 protein is CASSVVPLGEQFF. In nucleotides, the CDR3 is TGTGCCAGCAGCGTAGTCCCGCTTGGGGAGCAGTTCTTC.

The chain carries TRBV7-2 and TRBJ2-3; a possible D gene is TRBD2 (6 bases). The CDR3 covers 16 residues. In germline, CDR1 is SGHTA, CDR2 FQGNSA. The germline V and J ends were trimmed by 2 bases and 5 bases, with 17 bases remaining between them. CDR3 sequence: CASSLRGSAAGDTQYF. The DNA of the CDR3 is TGTGCCAGCAGCTTACGGGGTAGCGCAGCGGGAGATACGCAGTATTTT.

Here the CDR3 reads CASSSTGLSGANVLTF. The CDR3 DNA reads as TGTGCCAGCAGCTCCACAGGTCTCTCTGGGGCCAACGTCCTGACTTTC. The chain joins TRBV7-3 to TRBJ2-6, with D possibly being TRBD1 (5 bases). This CDR3 is built from 16 residues. V was cut by 4 bases and J by 0 bases, with 10 bases left in between. The germline CDR1 and CDR2 sequences are SGHTA and FQGTGA.

The CDR3 loop reads CASSQDVRTGANVLTF. In DNA, the CDR3 is TGTGCCAGCAGCCAAGATGTTAGGACTGGGGCCAACGTCCTGACTTTC. The rearrangement uses TRBV14 and TRBJ2-6, with D unresolved. CDR1 is SGHDN, CDR2 FVKESK, per germline. V lost 0 bases to trimming and J lost 2 bases, with 8 bases between them. CDR3 size: 16 residues.

The V gene is TRBV6-1, the J gene TRBJ2-3, with D possibly TRBD2 on 7 matching bases. Germline loops: CDR1 MNHNS, CDR2 SASEGT. The CDR3 consists of 16 residues. The germline V and J ends were trimmed by 2 bases and 2 bases, with 14 bases remaining between them. The CDR3 DNA is TGTGCCAGCAGTGAAAACGGCGGGGGACACACAGATACGCAGTATTTT. It specifies CASSENGGGHTDTQYF.

This chain connects TRBV7-3 to TRBJ2-3; TRBD2 agrees at 8 bases. The trim removed 2 bases at V and 0 bases at J, leaving 4 bases unmatched. Germline CDR1 is SGHTA and CDR2 is FQGTGA. The CDR3 runs to 16 residues. CDR3 residues: CASSLHGGASTDTQYF. The CDR3 DNA reads as TGTGCCAGCAGCTTACACGGGGGGGCGAGCACAGATACGCAGTATTTT.

The chain joins TRBV4-3 to TRBJ2-5, with D unresolved. The CDR3 covers 13 residues. Looked up from germline, CDR1 is LGHNA and CDR2 is YSLEER. The V and J ends lost 0 bases and 5 bases respectively, with 7 bases between them. The CDR3 protein is CASSQEIQETQYF. The CDR3 DNA sequence: TGCGCCAGCAGCCAAGAAATTCAGGAGACCCAGTACTTC.

V and J are TRBV28 and TRBJ1-4; TRBD1 aligns across 7 bases. Unmatched junction bases numbered 6, after V lost 5 bases and J lost 3 bases. CDR3 length: 15 amino acids. Germline V gene lookup returns CDR1 MDHEN and CDR2 SYDVKM. Here the CDR3 DNA reads TGTGCCAGCAGTAGCCCGGACAGGTCTAATGAAAAACTGTTTTTT. Amino acid sequence: CASSSPDRSNEKLFF. Together with reference TRBV28 and TRBJ1-4, the CDR3 gives the full variable domain: DVKVTQSSRYLVKRTGEKVFLECVQDMDHENMFWYRQDPGLGLRLIYFSYDVKMKEKGDIPEGYSVSREKKERFSLILESASTNQTSMYLCASSSPDRSNEKLFFGSGTQLSVL.

The CDR3 loop is CASSLGYDNEQFF. In DNA form, the CDR3 reads TGTGCCAGCAGCTTAGGATATGACAATGAGCAGTTCTTC. This chain joins TRBV7-6 and TRBJ2-1; D call uncertain. Germline CDR1 is SGHVS and CDR2 is FNYEAQ. The CDR3 is made up of 13 amino acids. V was cut by 1 base and J by 5 bases, with 6 bases left in between.

The V and J genes are TRBV6-6 and TRBJ1-1; 8 nucleotides line up with TRBD1. The CDR3 length is 16 residues. Trimming took 4 bases from V and 5 from J; bases not matched to a gene: 12. Germline CDR1 MNHNY, CDR2 SVGAGI (reference sequence). The CDR3 sequence: CASSSTGGTTMTEAFF. The CDR3 nucleotides read TGTGCCAGCAGTTCCACAGGGGGGACCACGATGACTGAAGCTTTCTTT.

This CDR3 reads CASSPSTGSSDSPLHF. For the CDR3, the DNA is TGTGCCAGCAGCCCTTCGACAGGGTCTTCTGATTCACCCCTCCACTTT. The chain couples TRBV9 to TRBJ1-6, with 7 positions matching TRBD1. CDR1 is SGDLS, CDR2 YYNGEE, per germline. CDR3 length: 16 residues. Unmatched junction bases numbered 12, after V lost 4 bases and J lost 8 bases.

The J gene is TRBJ1-2, the V gene TRBV2; TRBD1 is a possible D gene (5 bases). CDR1 and CDR2 (germline): SNHLY, FYNNEI. This CDR3 spans 12 amino acids. V gave up 2 bases and J gave up 5 bases, with 6 bases separating them. The CDR3 bases are TGTGCCAGCAGTGAACAGGGATATGGCTACACCTTC. This sequence encodes CASSEQGYGYTF.

The chain recombines TRBV7-9 with TRBJ1-2; D remains unclear. The V and J ends lost 4 bases and 7 bases respectively, with 13 bases between them. The CDR3 sequence is 13 residues long. CDR1 is SEHNR and CDR2 is FQNEAQ in the germline V gene (reference sequence). The DNA of the CDR3 is TGTGCCAGCAGCTCCGAAGGGTCGGTTGGCTACACCTTC. This gives the protein CASSSEGSVGYTF.

The chain joins TRBV28 to TRBJ1-2; unclear D gene. Deletions cut 7 bases from V and 5 bases from J, with 8 bases between. CDR1 and CDR2 (germline): MDHEN, SYDVKM. CDR3 length equals 11 residues. CDR3 DNA: TGTGCCAGCACTACTACATATGGCTACACCTTC. Translated, it gives CASTTTYGYTF.

This rearrangement joins TRBV5-1 to TRBJ2-1; D ambiguous. Looked up from germline, CDR1 is SGHRS and CDR2 is YFSETQ. Trimming pared 0 bases from V and 8 bases from J, leaving 15 bases between. CDR3 length equals 15 residues. The CDR3 loop reads CASSLAKIVGDEQFF. CDR3 nucleotide sequence: TGCGCCAGCAGCTTGGCCAAAATCGTCGGTGATGAGCAGTTCTTC.

V is TRBV30 and J is TRBJ1-1; possibly TRBD1 for D (6 bases). CDR3 length: 13 amino acids. V was shortened by 0 bases and J by 5 bases, with 10 bases between the two germline ends. The germline V gene has CDR1 GTSNPN and CDR2 SVGIG (reference sequence). CDR3 coding DNA: TGTGCCTGGAGTGTGGAGGGGGGAACTGAAGCTTTCTTT. Protein sequence: CAWSVEGGTEAFF.

The table lists this clone with a count of one. The chain carries TRBV14 and TRBJ1-1; a weak D match, TRBD1 (5 bases). CDR3 length: 14 residues. Germline V gene lookup returns CDR1 SGHDN and CDR2 FVKESK. Trimming shortened V by 2 bases and J by 8 bases, and 15 bases separated the two germline ends. Here the CDR3 reads CASSQWGRGSEAFF. The CDR3 DNA sequence: TGTGCCAGCAGCCAATGGGGACGAGGGTCCGAAGCTTTCTTT. Combining the CDR3 with reference TRBV14 and TRBJ1-1 gives the whole variable domain EAGVTQFPSHSVIEKGQTVTLRCDPISGHDNLYWYRRVMGKEIKFLLHFVKESKQDESGMPNNRFLAERTGGTYSTLKVQPAELEDSGVYFCASSQWGRGSEAFFGQGTRLTVV.

The V gene is TRBV7-2, the J gene TRBJ2-2; TRBD2 aligns across 10 bases. Germline-derived CDR1 and CDR2 are SGHTA and FQGNSA. This CDR3 is 17 amino acids long. Trimming at V came to 2 bases and at J to 8 bases, leaving 11 bases not matched to a gene. CDR3 sequence (DNA): TGTGCCAGCAGCTTACGACCTAGCGGGAGCGGTTCGGGGGAGCTGTTTTTT. This encodes CASSLRPSGSGSGELFF.

This rearrangement joins TRBV10-1 to TRBJ1-2, with 7 bases that match TRBD1. Germline V lookup: CDR1 WNHNN, CDR2 SYGVQD (reference sequence). This CDR3 region has 15 residues. The J segment lost 0 bases and the V segment lost 2 bases, leaving 3 bases of the junction unmatched. The CDR3 region has the DNA TGCGCCAGCAGTGAGGTCACAGGGGCTAACTATGGCTACACCTTC. Its protein is CASSEVTGANYGYTF.

The chain is built from TRBV5-1 and TRBJ2-7; tentatively, D is TRBD2 (6 bases). The CDR3 has 17 amino acids. CDR1 and CDR2 (germline): SGHRS, YFSETQ. V was cut by 4 bases and J by 7 bases, with 27 bases left in between. The CDR3 protein is CASSPNRDSHHPLEQYF. CDR3 nucleotide sequence: TGCGCCAGCAGCCCAAACCGGGACTCCCACCATCCTCTGGAGCAGTACTTC.

The V call is TRBV6-6, the J call TRBJ1-5; TRBD1 is a possible D gene (5 bases). V lost 7 bases and J 3 bases, leaving 16 bases between the germline ends. The CDR3 extends over 15 amino acids. CDR1 and CDR2 (germline): MNHNY, SVGAGI (reference sequence). CDR3 sequence: CASTEPDSVNQPQHF. CDR3 bases: TGTGCCAGCACCGAACCCGACAGTGTCAATCAGCCCCAGCATTTT.

The CDR3 reads CASSQKEEFPLHF. In nucleotides, the CDR3 is TGTGCCAGCAGCCAAAAAGAGGAGTTTCCCCTCCACTTT. This chain links TRBV14 with TRBJ1-6; D is unclear. Per the germline V gene, CDR1 is SGHDN and CDR2 is FVKESK. This CDR3 is 13 amino acids long. V was trimmed by 2 bases and J by 13 bases, leaving 12 bases between them.

V and J are TRBV3-1 (or the pseudogene TRBV3-2) and TRBJ2-3, with D uncertain. Per the germline V gene, CDR1 is LGHDT and CDR2 is YNNKEL (reference sequence). The CDR3 totals 12 residues. V lost 3 bases and J lost 2, with 3 bases in between. Here the CDR3 DNA reads TGTGCCAGCAGCCACTCCACAGATACGCAGTATTTT. Translated, it gives CASSHSTDTQYF.

The chain carries TRBV7-3 and TRBJ2-3; D not certain. CDR1 SGHTA and CDR2 FQGTGA come from the germline V gene. This CDR3 contains 15 residues. Trimming cost V 5 bases and J 4 bases, with 16 bases left between them. CDR3 sequence reads: CASSKGRFAADTQYF. CDR3 nucleotide sequence: TGTGCCAGCAGCAAGGGTCGCTTCGCCGCAGATACGCAGTATTTT.